One sample yielded the 31 T cell receptor beta chains listed below, sequenced in a study of cytomegalovirus exposure and HLA in healthy donors. The PCR used 60 Vbeta and 13 Jbeta primers. Sequenced by immunoSEQ multiplex PCR; TCRdb stores in-frame clones only, minus some. The repertoire includes 90,000 to 140,000 clones, about three quarters of them detected once, and 5.6% sits in the top ten. Sequenced input: PBMCs. The receptors here all came from a male donor in good health and CMV-seronegative.

The gene calls are TRBV7-6 and TRBJ1-5, with a tentative D call TRBD1 (5 bases). CDR3 size: 15 residues. Per germline, CDR1 SGHVS and CDR2 FNYEAQ. Trimming took 1 base from V and 3 from J, leaving 10 bases between them. CDR3 coding DNA: TGTGCCAGCAGCTTAGGAGGCAGGGACAATCAGCCCCAGCATTTT. This gives the protein CASSLGGRDNQPQHF.

This sequence joins TRBV9 and TRBJ2-1; 7 positions agree with TRBD2. Germline V gene sequence: CDR1 SGDLS, CDR2 YYNGEE. This CDR3 contains 16 residues. Trimming removed 3 bases from V and 1 base from J; junction bases left unmatched: 7. The CDR3 nucleotides read TGTGCCAGCAGCGGGGGGGGAGGGCCGTCCTACAATGAGCAGTTCTTC. Its translation: CASSGGGGPSYNEQFF.

This clone was picked up one time. The V gene is TRBV9, the J gene TRBJ2-5, with a tentative D call TRBD2 (6 bases). CDR1 and CDR2 from the germline V gene are SGDLS and YYNGEE. The CDR3 consists of 15 residues. V was pared by 4 bases and J by 7 bases, with 20 bases between. DNA for the CDR3: TGTGCCAGCAGCCCTCACCGGGACTCCCTAGGGACCCAGTACTTC. Translating gives CASSPHRDSLGTQYF.

The chain has TRBV7-9 and TRBJ2-5, with D maybe TRBD2 (6 bases). Deletions cut 5 bases from V and 3 bases from J, with 10 bases between. Germline V gene data show CDR1 as SEHNR and CDR2 as FQNEAQ (reference sequence). The CDR3 is 13 amino acids. The CDR3 loop reads CASSQGLEETQYF. CDR3 DNA: TGTGCCAGCAGCCAGGGACTCGAAGAGACCCAGTACTTC.

The chain recombines TRBV9 with TRBJ1-1; D not resolved. Germline loops: CDR1 SGDLS, CDR2 YYNGEE. The CDR3 is 14 residues long. The V and J ends lost 3 bases and 6 bases respectively, with 15 bases between them. Here the CDR3 reads CASSDSVLGSEAFF. CDR3 sequence (DNA): TGTGCCAGCAGCGACTCTGTCCTAGGATCTGAAGCTTTCTTT.

The chain joins TRBV5-6 to TRBJ2-2; 8 nucleotides line up with TRBD1. CDR1 and CDR2 (germline): SGHDT, YYEEEE. The CDR3 totals 15 residues. The ends lost 4 bases at V and 4 bases at J; junction bases unmatched: 6. The CDR3: CASSPRQGSTGELFF. As DNA, the CDR3 is TGTGCCAGCAGCCCACGACAGGGGTCCACCGGGGAGCTGTTTTTT.

The rearrangement joins TRBV6-1 to TRBJ2-3; the D is unclear. From germline, CDR1 is MNHNS and CDR2 SASEGT. Trimming took 2 bases from V and 3 from J, leaving 9 bases between them. There are 14 residues in the CDR3. The CDR3 DNA sequence: TGTGCCAGCAGTGAAAGAACAAAGACAGATACGCAGTATTTT. Translating gives CASSERTKTDTQYF.

The chain joins TRBV11-3 to TRBJ2-7; TRBD1 is a possible D gene (6 bases). The V end was cut by 0 bases, the J end by 0 bases, with 12 bases between. Germline assignment: CDR1 SGHNT and CDR2 YENEEA. This CDR3 comprises 16 residues. The CDR3 spells CASSLDGTKGSYEQYF. DNA of the CDR3: TGTGCCAGCAGCTTAGATGGGACAAAGGGCTCCTACGAGCAGTACTTC.

The chain joins TRBV23-1 to TRBJ2-7; 7 bases agree with TRBD1. TRBV23-1 is flagged as an ORF with uncertain function. CDR3 length equals 15 residues. V gave up 6 bases and J gave up 5 bases; unmatched junction bases: 13. The CDR3 DNA reads TGCGCCAGCAGCCCTAAAAGGGGGCGGAGGAACGAGCAGTACTTC. This translates into CASSPKRGRRNEQYF.

The J gene is TRBJ2-5, the V gene TRBV6-5, with 9 bases matching TRBD2. The DNA end is a closer match to TRBJ2-7, so the J assignment may be wrong. The length of the CDR3 is 15 residues. In germline, CDR1 is MNHEY, CDR2 SVGAGI. The CDR3 nucleotides are TGTGCCAGCAGTTACTCGCCTAGCGGGACCTACGAGCAGTACTTC. The encoded protein is CASSYSPSGTYEQYF.

The gene calls are TRBV21-1 and TRBJ1-1; the table's D call, TRBD1, has no DNA check behind it. TRBV21-1 represents a pseudogene. The CDR3 loop spans 17 amino acids. This CDR3 is CASSKGGGRRSGTEAFF. The CDR3 DNA is TGTGCCAGCAGCAAAGGAGGGGGCAGGCGGTCAGGGACCGAAGCTTTCTTT.

This sequence joins TRBV6-1 and TRBJ1-2, with D perhaps matching TRBD1 (6 bases). The CDR3 runs to 16 residues. Germline loops: CDR1 MNHNS, CDR2 SASEGT. Trimming left V 6 bases short and J 3 bases short, with 20 bases between. This CDR3 is CASRESWGGFDYGYTF. CDR3 in DNA: TGTGCCAGCAGGGAATCTTGGGGGGGCTTTGACTATGGCTACACCTTC.

This clone was seen only a few times. V gene TRBV29-1 combines with J gene TRBJ2-7; 8 bases map to TRBD1. From germline, CDR1 is SQVTM and CDR2 ANQGSEA. The CDR3 is 16 residues long. The trim removed 1 base at V and 3 bases at J, leaving 11 bases unmatched. CDR3 region: CSVEGLTGARSYEQYF. Here the CDR3 DNA reads TGCAGCGTTGAAGGTCTGACAGGGGCGCGGAGCTACGAGCAGTACTTC.

The chain links TRBV4-3 to TRBJ1-1; D possibly corresponds to TRBD1 (6 bases). The CDR3 is made up of 16 amino acids. Germline loops: CDR1 LGHNA, CDR2 YSLEER. Between the trimmed V and J ends, which lost 3 bases and 1 base, there was a span of 15 bases. The CDR3 DNA sequence: TGCGCCAGCAGCCAGCAGCGGGGGCTAACGAACACTGAAGCTTTCTTT. Translated, it gives CASSQQRGLTNTEAFF.

This clone was seen only once. The rearrangement joins TRBV25-1 to TRBJ2-7, with 11 positions matching TRBD1. The germline CDR1 and CDR2 sequences are MGHDK and SYGVNS. Trimming cost V 6 bases and J 3 bases; bases outside gene matches: 4. The CDR3 is 14 amino acids. In nucleotides, the CDR3 is TGTGCCAGCAGCCGGACAGGGGGCATCTACGAGCAGTACTTC. Encoded protein: CASSRTGGIYEQYF.

This chain joins TRBV28 and TRBJ2-7; D uncertain. This CDR3 has 15 amino acids. CDR1 MDHEN and CDR2 SYDVKM come from the germline V gene. V lost 3 bases, J lost 1 base, and 13 bases lay in between. The CDR3 loop is CASSFPQETSYEQYF. For the CDR3, the DNA is TGTGCCAGCAGTTTCCCCCAGGAAACATCCTACGAGCAGTACTTC.

This clone was seen only a few times. V and J are TRBV5-4 and TRBJ2-7; 10 bases agree with TRBD2. The V gene's germline CDR1 is SGHNT and CDR2 YYREEE (reference sequence). The V segment lost 1 base and the J segment 3 bases; nucleotides outside the gene matches: 4. This CDR3 has 15 amino acids. As DNA, the CDR3 is TGTGCCAGCAGCTTGAGCGGGAGGGGAGTCTACGAGCAGTACTTC. Translating gives CASSLSGRGVYEQYF. Filled out from reference TRBV5-4 and TRBJ2-7, the complete variable domain reads ETGVTQSPTHLIKTRGQQVTLRCSSQSGHNTVSWYQQALGQGPQFIFQYYREEENGRGNFPPRFSGLQFPNYSSELNVNALELDDSALYLCASSLSGRGVYEQYFGPGTRLTVT.

This chain uses TRBV7-2 with TRBJ1-5; D remains unclear. Germline CDR1 and CDR2: SGHTA and FQGNSA. This CDR3 spans 14 amino acids. V lost 2 bases to trimming and J lost 0 bases, with 5 bases between them. For the CDR3, the DNA is TGTGCCAGCAGCTTATCCTATAGCAATCAGCCCCAGCATTTT. Residues: CASSLSYSNQPQHF. Together with reference TRBV7-2 and TRBJ1-5, the CDR3 gives the full variable domain: GAGVSQSPSNKVTEKGKDVELRCDPISGHTALYWYRQSLGQGLEFLIYFQGNSAPDKSGLPSDRFSAERTGGSVSTLTIQRTQQEDSAVYLCASSLSYSNQPQHFGDGTRLSIL.

The V call is TRBV2, the J call TRBJ2-1; the D gene is possibly TRBD2 (5 bases). Germline V gene lookup returns CDR1 SNHLY and CDR2 FYNNEI. The ends were cut back, 4 bases at V and 1 base at J, with 5 bases in the middle. The CDR3 runs to 13 residues. The CDR3 loop reads CASSGGSYNEQFF. The CDR3 DNA is TGTGCCAGCAGTGGCGGGTCCTACAATGAGCAGTTCTTC.

The chain is built from TRBV30 and TRBJ2-2, with no clear D. This CDR3 region has 13 residues. The V end was cut by 2 bases, the J end by 6 bases, with 10 bases between. Germline V CDR1 and CDR2: GTSNPN, SVGIG (reference sequence). This chain's CDR3 is CAWSSYEPGELFF. The DNA of the CDR3 is TGTGCCTGGAGTAGCTACGAACCCGGGGAGCTGTTTTTT.

The chain couples TRBV7-9 to TRBJ2-7, with TRBD2 matching over 13 bases. Germline CDR1 SEHNR, CDR2 FQNEAQ (reference sequence). The CDR3 is made up of 17 amino acids. V shed 1 base and J 6 bases; nucleotides not matched to a gene: 9. The CDR3, as DNA: TGTGCCAGCAGCTTAGGGACTAGCGGGAGAATTACCGCCGAGCAGTACTTC. As protein: CASSLGTSGRITAEQYF.

The chain uses TRBV18 and TRBJ1-2, with a weak D call TRBD1 (6 bases). With 0 bases removed from V and 3 bases from J, the gap between germline ends came to 11 bases. The CDR3 covers 15 residues. Germline V gene sequence: CDR1 KGHSH, CDR2 LQKENI. In DNA, the CDR3 is TGTGCCAGCTCACCACCGCAGGGGAAGTACTATGGCTACACCTTC. Encoded protein: CASSPPQGKYYGYTF.

This chain links TRBV4-1 with TRBJ2-3; tentatively, D is TRBD2 (6 bases). V was trimmed by 4 bases and J by 6 bases, leaving 17 bases between them. This CDR3 is built from 15 residues. CDR1 and CDR2 (germline): MGHRA, YSYEKL. CDR3 amino acids: CASSLMGGPPDTQYF. The DNA of the CDR3 is TGCGCCAGCAGCCTGATGGGGGGTCCCCCTGATACGCAGTATTTT.

This clone was seen more than once but under ten times. V is TRBV2 and J is TRBJ1-2; TRBD1 matches at 8 bases. V gave up 4 bases and J gave up 4 bases; unmatched junction bases: 17. Per the germline V gene, CDR1 is SNHLY and CDR2 is FYNNEI. CDR3 length: 18 residues. The CDR3 spells CASSVYGQGGSYGYGYTF. The CDR3 DNA reads TGTGCCAGCAGTGTTTATGGACAGGGAGGTAGCTACGGCTATGGCTACACCTTC.

This clone was counted only a few times. The chain carries TRBV7-9 and TRBJ1-4; D unclear. V was trimmed by 3 bases and J by 0 bases, leaving 8 bases between them. Germline V gene data show CDR1 as SEHNR and CDR2 as FQNEAQ (reference sequence). The CDR3 extends over 15 amino acids. CDR3 nucleotides: TGTGCCAGCAGCTTGGTACTTGCAACTAATGAAAAACTGTTTTTT. It codes for CASSLVLATNEKLFF.

This clone was picked up one time. This chain connects TRBV4-2 to TRBJ2-5, with 8 bases aligning to TRBD2. This CDR3 is 16 amino acids long. Germline V gives CDR1 LGHNA, CDR2 YNFKEQ. The junction had 8 bases not matched to a gene; V was cut back by 1 base and J by 4 bases. CDR3 in DNA: TGTGCCAGCAGCCAAGGAGCGGGAGCGATTTCAGAGACCCAGTACTTC. This gives the protein CASSQGAGAISETQYF.

This chain joins TRBV5-1 and TRBJ2-3, with D perhaps matching TRBD2 (6 bases). Trimming left V 4 bases short and J 5 bases short, with 17 bases between. This CDR3 has 15 residues. Germline V CDR1 and CDR2: SGHRS, YFSETQ. In DNA form, the CDR3 reads TGCGCCAGCAGCCCAGGTAGCGGACCTGGAGATACGCAGTATTTT. It yields the protein CASSPGSGPGDTQYF.

Turning to this clone: The germline gene is not matched at one end of the junction; a read error may be the cause. Other DNA variants within this sample encode the same CDR3. V gene TRBV15 combines with J gene TRBJ2-5; 16 positions match TRBD2. Germline loops: CDR1 LNHNV, CDR2 YYDKDF (reference sequence). The CDR3 has 16 amino acids. The DNA for the CDR3 is TGTGCCACCGGGACTAGCGGGAGGGGGTACCAGGAGACCCAGTACTTC. It translates to CATGTSGRGYQETQYF.

The chain links TRBV7-7 to TRBJ2-5; 9 bases map to TRBD2. V trimming: 1 base; J trimming: 5 bases; junction bases outside the gene matches: 8. Germline V gives CDR1 SSHAT, CDR2 FNYEAQ (reference sequence). This CDR3 is 16 amino acids long. CDR3 nucleotides: TGTGCCAGCAGCTTAGGGTCGGCGGGAGGGGGGGAGACCCAGTACTTC. Its translation is CASSLGSAGGGETQYF. Together with reference TRBV7-7 and TRBJ2-5, the CDR3 gives the full variable domain: GAGVSQSPRYKVTKRGQDVTLRCDPISSHATLYWYQQALGQGPEFLTYFNYEAQPDKSGLPSDRFSAERPEGSISTLTIQRTEQRDSAMYRCASSLGSAGGGETQYFGPGTRLLVL.

V gene TRBV11-1 combines with J gene TRBJ2-5; 8 bases are a match to TRBD2. The J call could be wrong; TRBJ2-7 is a better fit for the DNA end. Germline assignment: CDR1 SGHAT and CDR2 FQDESV (reference sequence). The CDR3 consists of 15 residues. The CDR3 spells CASRLAAGHAYEQYF. As DNA, the CDR3 is TGTGCCAGCAGACTAGCGGCAGGGCATGCCTACGAGCAGTACTTC.

The J gene is TRBJ2-1, the V gene TRBV10-3; 9 bases agree with TRBD2. Germline V gene sequence: CDR1 ENHRY, CDR2 SYGVKD. Trimming removed 3 bases from V and 9 bases from J; junction bases left unmatched: 6. The CDR3 runs 14 residues. The CDR3 coding sequence is TGTGCCATCAGTGAAGAAGCGGGAGGCCCTGAGCAGTTCTTC. The encoded protein is CAISEEAGGPEQFF.